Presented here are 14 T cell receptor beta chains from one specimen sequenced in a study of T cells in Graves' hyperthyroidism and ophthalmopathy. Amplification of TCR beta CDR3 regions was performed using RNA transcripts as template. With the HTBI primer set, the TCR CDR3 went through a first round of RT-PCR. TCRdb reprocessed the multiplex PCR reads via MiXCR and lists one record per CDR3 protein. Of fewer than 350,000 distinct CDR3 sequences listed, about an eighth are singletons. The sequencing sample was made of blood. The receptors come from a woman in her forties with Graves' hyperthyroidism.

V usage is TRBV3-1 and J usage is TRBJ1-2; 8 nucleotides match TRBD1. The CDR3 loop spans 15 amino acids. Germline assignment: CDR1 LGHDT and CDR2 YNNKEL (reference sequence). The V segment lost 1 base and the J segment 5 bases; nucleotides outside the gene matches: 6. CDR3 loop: CASSQVPGGEYGYTF. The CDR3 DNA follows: TGTGCCAGCAGCCAAGTGCCAGGGGGCGAGTATGGCTACACCTTC.

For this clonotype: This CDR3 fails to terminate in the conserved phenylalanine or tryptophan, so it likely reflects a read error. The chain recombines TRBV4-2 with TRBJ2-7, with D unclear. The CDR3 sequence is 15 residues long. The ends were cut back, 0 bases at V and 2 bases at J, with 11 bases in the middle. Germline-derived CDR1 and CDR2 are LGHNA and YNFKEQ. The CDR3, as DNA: TGTGCCAGCAGCCAAGATCGGGCCAGGACCTACGAGCAGTACCTC. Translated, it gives CASSQDRARTYEQYL.

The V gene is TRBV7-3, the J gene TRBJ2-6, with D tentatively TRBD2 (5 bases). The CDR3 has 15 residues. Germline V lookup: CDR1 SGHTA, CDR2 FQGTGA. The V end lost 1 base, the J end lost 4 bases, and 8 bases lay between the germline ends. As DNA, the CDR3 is TGTGCCAGCAGCTTAAACGGGATGGGGGCCAACGTCCTGACTTTC. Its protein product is CASSLNGMGANVLTF.

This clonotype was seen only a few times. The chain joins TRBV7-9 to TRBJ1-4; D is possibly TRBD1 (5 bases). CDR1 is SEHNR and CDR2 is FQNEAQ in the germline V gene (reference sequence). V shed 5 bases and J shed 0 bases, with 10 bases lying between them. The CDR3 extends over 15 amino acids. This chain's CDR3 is CASSAGLSTNEKLFF. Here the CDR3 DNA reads TGTGCCAGCAGCGCGGGACTTTCAACTAATGAAAAACTGTTTTTT.

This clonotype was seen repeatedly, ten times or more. CDR3 coding DNA: TGTGCCAGCAGACGCGAAAGAGGACAGCACACTGAAGCTTTCTTT. Protein sequence: CASRRERGQHTEAFF. The chain is built from TRBV6-2 or TRBV6-3 and TRBJ1-1, with D possibly being TRBD1 (6 bases). The CDR3 totals 15 residues. Between the trimmed V and J ends, which lost 6 bases and 3 bases, there was a span of 17 bases. The germline gives CDR1 MNHEY, CDR2 SVGEGT.

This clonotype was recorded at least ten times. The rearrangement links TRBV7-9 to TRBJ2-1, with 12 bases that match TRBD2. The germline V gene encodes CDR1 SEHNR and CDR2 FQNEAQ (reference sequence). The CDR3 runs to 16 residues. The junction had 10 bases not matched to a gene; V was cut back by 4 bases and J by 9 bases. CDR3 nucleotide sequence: TGTGCCAGCAGCTCTCGACTAGCGGGAGAGTCTGGTGAGCAGTTCTTC. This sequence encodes CASSSRLAGESGEQFF. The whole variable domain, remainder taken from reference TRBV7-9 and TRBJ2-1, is DTGVSQNPRHKITKRGQNVTFRCDPISEHNRLYWYRQTLGQGPEFLTYFQNEAQLEKSRLLSDRFSAERPKGSFSTLEIQRTEQGDSAMYLCASSSRLAGESGEQFFGPGTRLTVL.

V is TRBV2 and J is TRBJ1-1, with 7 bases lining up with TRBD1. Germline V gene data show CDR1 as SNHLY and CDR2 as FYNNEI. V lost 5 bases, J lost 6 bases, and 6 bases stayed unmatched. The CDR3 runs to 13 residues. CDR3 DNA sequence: TGTGCCAGCAGTCCCCAGGGGGTCGCTGAAGCTTTCTTT. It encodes CASSPQGVAEAFF. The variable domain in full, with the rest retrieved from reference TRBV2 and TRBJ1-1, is EPEVTQTPSHQVTQMGQEVILRCVPISNHLYFYWYRQILGQKVEFLVSFYNNEISEKSEIFDDQFSVERPDGSNFTLKIRSTKLEDSAMYFCASSPQGVAEAFFGQGTRLTVV.

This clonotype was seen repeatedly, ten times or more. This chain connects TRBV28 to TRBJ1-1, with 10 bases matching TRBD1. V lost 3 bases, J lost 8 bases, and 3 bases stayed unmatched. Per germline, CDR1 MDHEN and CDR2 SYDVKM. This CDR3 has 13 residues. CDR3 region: CASSLGTGVEAFF. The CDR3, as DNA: TGTGCCAGCAGTTTGGGGACAGGGGTCGAAGCTTTCTTT.

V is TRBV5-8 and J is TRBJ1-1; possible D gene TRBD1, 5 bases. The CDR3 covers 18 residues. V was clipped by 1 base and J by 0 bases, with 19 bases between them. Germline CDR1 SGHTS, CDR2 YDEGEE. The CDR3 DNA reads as TGTGCCAGCAGCTTGAGTTCCCGGGACCACTACATGAACACTGAAGCTTTCTTT. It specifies CASSLSSRDHYMNTEAFF.

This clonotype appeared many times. Here the CDR3 DNA reads TGTGCCAGCAGCTTAACGGACTCAGGAGAGGCTTTCTTT. Translating it yields CASSLTDSGEAFF. The rearrangement links TRBV7-3 to TRBJ1-1; D call uncertain. The V and J ends lost 0 bases and 11 bases respectively, with 13 bases between them. The CDR3 is 13 amino acids. Per germline, CDR1 SGHTA and CDR2 FQGTGA.

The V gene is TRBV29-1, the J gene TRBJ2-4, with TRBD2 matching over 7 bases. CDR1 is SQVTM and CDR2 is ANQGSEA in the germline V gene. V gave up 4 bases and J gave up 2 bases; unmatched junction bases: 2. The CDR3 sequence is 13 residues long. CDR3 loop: CSVVGGSKNIQYF. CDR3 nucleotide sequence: TGCAGCGTTGTGGGGGGGTCCAAAAACATTCAGTACTTC.

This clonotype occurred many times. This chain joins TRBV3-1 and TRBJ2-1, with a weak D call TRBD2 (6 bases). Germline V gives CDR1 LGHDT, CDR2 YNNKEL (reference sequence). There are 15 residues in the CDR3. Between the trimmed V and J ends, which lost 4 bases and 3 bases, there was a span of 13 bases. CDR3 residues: CASSLTLGGYNEQFF. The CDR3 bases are TGTGCCAGCAGCCTTACATTGGGGGGCTACAATGAGCAGTTCTTC.

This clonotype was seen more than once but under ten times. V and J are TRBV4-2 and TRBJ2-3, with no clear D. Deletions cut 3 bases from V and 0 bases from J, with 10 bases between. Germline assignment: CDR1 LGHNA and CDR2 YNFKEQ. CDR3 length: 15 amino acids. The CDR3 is CASSQSRPSTDTQYF. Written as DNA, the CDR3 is TGTGCCAGCAGCCAGAGCAGACCTAGCACAGATACGCAGTATTTT.

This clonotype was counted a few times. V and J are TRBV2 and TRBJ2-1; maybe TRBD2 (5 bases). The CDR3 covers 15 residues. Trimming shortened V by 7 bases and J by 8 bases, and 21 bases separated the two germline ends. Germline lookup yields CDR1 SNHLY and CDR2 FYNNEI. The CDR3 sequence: CASKIEGLAGDEQFF. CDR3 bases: TGTGCCAGCAAGATTGAAGGGCTAGCAGGCGATGAGCAGTTCTTC.